The subject of this entry is one T cell receptor (beta chain). Its recognized antigen is unknown. No base quality information exists; no much larger clone differs at one position. V is pruned by 6 bases and J by 6 bases, leaving 17 bases of the junction without a gene match. The cysteine opens and the phenylalanine closes a CDR3 of 18 amino acids. The only DNA kept is the CDR3, 54 bases in frame from the first base. The germline V gene sets CDR1 to SGDLS and CDR2 to YYNGEE. This sample is drawn from a study of cytomegalovirus exposure and HLA in healthy donors (dated by TCRdb to about 2017). Looking at the study overall: An earlier analysis of roughly 610 of the donors reported about 260 Gb of sequence data and 100 million to 120 million unique TCR beta sequences obtained from about 179 million T cells. An early release covering some 640 HLA-typed donors comprised about 310 gigabases of sequencing data and approximately 85 million unique TCR sequences. Of the 398 genotyped donors, about 80% fell in the genetic ancestry cluster associated with self-reported Caucasian donors. The study aimed to test whether cataloging public T cell receptors could reveal signatures of past pathogen exposure. The T cell repertoires of 550 to 850 subjects were profiled by immunosequencing and related to cytomegalovirus serostatus. A separate validation cohort of roughly 130 different subjects was used in addition to the roughly 670-subject first cohort. To predict cytomegalovirus infection status, the study combined high-throughput TCR immunosequencing, statistical association of individual TCRs with disease status, and machine learning. In a later analysis, previously published TCR beta repertoires from 550 to 700 donors were re-analyzed and high-resolution HLA genotyping was added so that TCR occurrence patterns could be studied. In the later analysis, no new phenotypic data were used to find candidate immune exposures; instead, reliance was placed on TCR beta sequences and their occurrence across donors. An earlier analysis of 587 of the donors used high-throughput TCR beta sequencing to judge whether each TCR beta V gene segment behaved as functional or pseudogenic. Donor age, sex, ethnicity and CMV serostatus were compiled together with the repertoire data. A later genetic analysis took genome-wide SNP genotypes for about 65% of the roughly 670 donors and used that subset as a discovery cohort. All discovery cohort repertoires had been generated on a single sequencing platform. HLA typing included class I and class II loci at four-digit resolution. Typing coverage varied by locus: 629-630 donors for A, B, C, DRB1 and DQB1; roughly 520 for DQA1; more than 600 for DPA1; more than 450 for DPB1. Because of strong linkage in the cohort, roughly five DR-DQ haplotypes were treated as single units for association and clustering. Among 398 genotyped donors of the cohort, an average of around 240,000 unique TCR beta nucleotide sequences were sequenced per donor, approximately 20% of them non-productive. Broader findings and caveats from the paper: Only TCR beta chains were sequenced in this cohort, and the absence of alpha or paired-chain data limited detectable features. According to a later analysis, most CMV-associated TCR beta chains appeared to be HLA-restricted, and the HLA associations seemed to be driven largely by CMV exposure. Correlated functional status among segregating V segments might reflect linkage disequilibrium, but an unknown experimental factor could not be ruled out. In a later analysis, several top co-occurrence clusters were reported to appear linked to parvovirus B19, influenza, CMV and Epstein-Barr virus. CMV serostatus was the only immune exposure information available for the cohort. Because counts were too low, under 20 rarely observed V segments, including chromosome 9 orphons, were left out of the earlier analysis of about 620 of the donors. The authors suggested that the approach could potentially be extended to other disease states and immunological phenotypes. The classifier was reported to diagnose cytomegalovirus status with high specificity and sensitivity in both the original and validation cohorts. According to a later genetic analysis, donors in an Asian-associated ancestry cluster had fewer N-insertions in productive TCRs than the approximately 690-donor mean. According to a later analysis, TCR association rates differed among HLA loci, with DRB1 alleles showing the most associated TCRs and HLA-C alleles showing the fewest. Because some donors lacked HLA typing at each locus, the association tests relied only on the typed subset. A further reported finding was that TCR beta sequences accurately predicted the HLA-A and HLA-B alleles for most subjects in the first cohort. Sequencing depth was assumed to be roughly uniform across donors in the presence/absence analyses, though that assumption may not hold. In a later genetic analysis, a missense DCLRE1C variant was associated with V-gene and J-gene trimming of TCR beta chains, and the association was replicated in an independent cohort. Strong co-occurrence of HLA alleles, especially DR and DQ, made assigning TCR associations to individual alleles difficult. A cluster of highly shared sequence variants was judged likely to be a technical artifact of the sequencing pipeline. Some IMGT-functional V segments, including TRBV6-2 and TRBV6-3, could not be told apart with the 87-base-pair reads, so those segments were excluded. In a later analysis, 16,951 TCR beta sequences were associated with specific HLA alleles at a false discovery rate of 0.05. Broadly in line with IMGT annotations, most TCR beta V segments showed up in productive rearrangements about 87% or about 30% of the time in an earlier analysis of some 590 of the donors. A later analysis found that HLA-associated TCR beta chains were more clonally expanded and had lower generation probabilities than equally common non-associated chains. A few of the identified cytomegalovirus-associated TCR beta chains were confirmed in vitro to be specific for cytomegalovirus antigens. Most TCR sequences were observed very rarely across donors, whereas some public TCRs were present in many individuals. The study gave a list of under 200 TCR beta chains associated with cytomegalovirus.

To prepare the library, the immunoSEQ multiplex PCR assay was applied. For the multiplex PCR, a mixture combining 60 forward primers for TCR Vbeta segments and 13 reverse primers for TCR Jbeta segments was used. Amplification of the CDR3 region of rearranged TCR beta genes was performed with a multiplex PCR assay on genomic DNA. The Illumina HiSeq System was used to sequence the amplified TCR beta libraries as 87-base-pair reads. Under the source paper's analysis protocol: A later analysis counted approximately 76 million unique TCR beta chains across the 600 to 850 repertoires, and 9 million to 14 million of these chains were shared by at least two donors. Raw reads were error-corrected and collapsed into unique sequences with a nearest-neighbor algorithm that merged closely related sequences to remove PCR and sequencing errors. CDR3 sequences were aligned to IMGT reference sequences to assign V, D and J gene segments. For a sequence to be retained, a match of at least six nucleotides to both a V gene segment and a J gene segment was required. A rearrangement was called productive if the CDR3 had no stop codons and remained in frame with V and J, and every other rearrangement was called non-productive. Following IMGT convention, CDR3 was defined as the stretch from the second conserved V-encoded cysteine to the conserved J-encoded phenylalanine. The earlier analysis of a few hundred of the donors excluded any sequence lacking an unambiguous match to a single V gene segment. An earlier analysis of some 610 of the donors called V segments functional above 56.7% productive rearrangements and segregating when the between-donor standard deviation exceeded 5%. A statistical classification framework was built for diagnosing cytomegalovirus status from the catalog of TCR beta chain sequences. In a later analysis, V and J genes were assigned by comparing TCR nucleotide sequences against IMGT/GENE-DB human TR gene sequences. A later analysis assigned CDR3 sequences and most-parsimonious VDJ recombination scenarios with the TCRdist pipeline. In a later analysis, every TCR beta chain was defined by the combination of its CDR3 amino acid sequence and its V-gene family, and reads without a unique V-gene family were dropped. As a way to deal with suspected cross-contamination and a sequencing artifact, a later analysis dropped 592 nucleotide sequences that were highly shared and had low generation probability. In a later analysis, a clonal expansion index for each public chain was calculated from normalized within-repertoire ranks of inferred template counts. In a later analysis, generation probabilities were computed with a VDJ recombination model fitted to out-of-frame rearrangements, and the resulting probabilities were checked against IGoR. A later analysis scored TCR-TCR, TCR-HLA and TCR-CMV co-occurrence with hypergeometric tests, applying a repertoire-size bias correction to TCR pairs. A later analysis estimated false discovery rates by permuting HLA or CMV assignments 20 times. A later analysis grouped co-occurring TCRs with DBSCAN, adding TCRdist sequence similarity when clustering within HLA-allele-positive subsets. Repertoires with fewer than 30,000 or more than 120,000 public chains were left out of co-occurrence clustering, as were about 5 repertoires with anomalous nucleotide sharing. Imported from immuneACCESS, the table was reduced by TCRdb to in-frame sequences with V and J called. These copies leave out some clones; in studies compared against another copy, an unresolved V gene accounts for under half, and the cause of the remainder is not known. V, J and clone size reflect that table, while D and trimming were determined from the DNA. The sample yields about 110,000 clones; 81% were counted once. More than 2% of the sample belongs to the ten largest clones.

The cohort consisted of hundreds of healthy bone marrow donors. Cohort members were all nominally healthy when sampled, although unrecorded immune exposures were likely present. The donor tested CMV seronegative and was one of the 352 seronegative cohort members. A peripheral blood sample was collected from each donor, and TCR beta sequencing was performed on peripheral blood mononuclear cells. Genomic DNA extraction from the blood cell samples was performed with the Qiagen DNeasy Blood Extraction Kit. The source of this sequence is a woman in her twenties or thirties in good health and CMV-seronegative. The rearrangement joined TRBV9 to TRBJ2-7, with 14 middle bases fitting TRBD2. Source material: PBMCs. The nucleotides are TGTGCCAGCACCTCCGAGAAAAGGACTAGCGGGAGGATTTGCGAGCAGTACTTC. Translated, it reads CASTSEKRTSGRICEQYF. The reference TRBV9 and TRBJ2-7 proteins fill in what lies around the CDR3, so the full variable domain reads DSGVTQTPKHLITATGQRVTLRCSPRSGDLSVYWYQQSLDQGLQFLIQYYNGEERAKGNILERFSAQQFPDLHSELNLSSLELGDSALYFCASTSEKRTSGRICEQYFGPGTRLTVT.